The rows below give T cell receptor beta chains drawn from one sample of a study of CD8+ T cells in alopecia areata. TCRdb keeps only in-frame clones here, not all; method: immunoSEQ multiplex PCR. The table has fewer than 90,000 clones, 51% seen once. Input material: NKG2D-high CD8+ T cells sorted from blood. Receptors originate from a human donor with alopecia areata. CDR3s include the opening cysteine and the closing phenylalanine or tryptophan. The D gene is left open where the match is weak. A clone size is listed for some rows: how often the clone was seen (once, few, many), or a class if it is expanded.

v_gene: TRBV29-1
d_gene: TRBD1
abundance: few
j_gene: TRBJ2-3
CDR3nt: TGCAGCGTTGCGACAGGGTCAGATACGCAGTATTTT
CDR3aa: CSVATGSDTQYF

v_gene: TRBV28
d_gene: -
abundance: few
j_gene: TRBJ2-3
CDR3nt: TGTGCCAGCAACCTGGACACAGATACGCAGTATTTT
CDR3aa: CASNLDTDTQYF

v_gene: TRBV7-9
d_gene: -
abundance: -
j_gene: TRBJ1-1
CDR3nt: TGTGCCAGCAGCCGAGCGCAGGGAAACACTGAAGCTTTCTTT
CDR3aa: CASSRAQGNTEAFF

v_gene: TRBV29-1
d_gene: -
abundance: once
j_gene: TRBJ2-1
CDR3nt: TGCAGCGTGGAAGCAGGCAATGAGCAGTTCTTC
CDR3aa: CSVEAGNEQFF

v_gene: TRBV9
d_gene: TRBD2
abundance: -
j_gene: TRBJ2-1
CDR3nt: TGTGCCAGCAGCGGCGCGGGGGGGCCAGAGTTCTTC
CDR3aa: CASSGAGGPEFF

v_gene: TRBV29-1
d_gene: TRBD1
abundance: -
j_gene: TRBJ2-5
CDR3nt: TGCAGCGTTAGTAATTCGGGACAGGGACAAGAGACCCAGTACTTC
CDR3aa: CSVSNSGQGQETQYF

v_gene: TRBV6-5
d_gene: -
abundance: -
j_gene: TRBJ1-2
CDR3nt: TGTGCCAGCGGCGCTTACGACAGGAACTATGGCTACACCTTC
CDR3aa: CASGAYDRNYGYTF

v_gene: TRBV27
d_gene: -
abundance: few
j_gene: TRBJ1-2
CDR3nt: TGTGCCAGCTTTGATGCTAACTATGGCTACACCTTC
CDR3aa: CASFDANYGYTF

v_gene: TRBV6-6
d_gene: -
abundance: -
j_gene: TRBJ1-1
CDR3nt: TGTGCCAGCCAGGAAAGTGAAGCTTTCTTT
CDR3aa: CASQESEAFF

v_gene: TRBV13
d_gene: -
abundance: -
j_gene: TRBJ2-1
CDR3nt: TGTGCCAGCAGCTCACAGGCCCCTGTTTACAATGAGCAGTTCTTC
CDR3aa: CASSSQAPVYNEQFF

v_gene: TRBV29-1
d_gene: TRBD2
abundance: -
j_gene: TRBJ2-2
CDR3nt: TGCAGCGTTGAAGGGACTAGCGCGAACACCGGGGAGCTGTTTTTT
CDR3aa: CSVEGTSANTGELFF

v_gene: TRBV19
d_gene: TRBD2
abundance: many
j_gene: TRBJ2-7
CDR3nt: TGTGCCAGTAGTATAAGGGAGGGAACCTACGAGCAGTACTTC
CDR3aa: CASSIREGTYEQYF

v_gene: TRBV4-1
d_gene: -
abundance: few
j_gene: TRBJ2-3
CDR3nt: TGCGCCAGCAGCCCTATCGAAACAGATACGCAGTATTTT
CDR3aa: CASSPIETDTQYF

v_gene: TRBV27
d_gene: -
abundance: -
j_gene: TRBJ2-1
CDR3nt: TGTGCCAGCAGTCCGCGAGGGGGAGCAAATGAGCAGTTCTTC
CDR3aa: CASSPRGGANEQFF

v_gene: TRBV29-1
d_gene: TRBD1
abundance: -
j_gene: TRBJ1-1
CDR3nt: TGCAGCGGATTACAGGGGGAGGACACTGAAGCTTTCTTT
CDR3aa: CSGLQGEDTEAFF

v_gene: TRBV4-1
d_gene: -
abundance: -
j_gene: TRBJ2-7
CDR3nt: TGCGCCAGCAGCCAAGATTGGGACTACGAGCAGTACTTC
CDR3aa: CASSQDWDYEQYF

v_gene: TRBV6-5
d_gene: -
abundance: few
j_gene: TRBJ2-5
CDR3nt: TGTGCCAGCAGCTCCGGACGGATCCAAGAGACCCAGTACTTC
CDR3aa: CASSSGRIQETQYF

v_gene: TRBV11-2
d_gene: -
abundance: few
j_gene: TRBJ2-5
CDR3nt: TGTGCCAGCAGCCCGTTGGGTAATCAAGAGACCCAGTACTTC
CDR3aa: CASSPLGNQETQYF

v_gene: TRBV29-1
d_gene: -
abundance: few
j_gene: TRBJ2-7
CDR3nt: TGCAGCGTTGGCGGCTCCTACGAGCAGTACTTC
CDR3aa: CSVGGSYEQYF

v_gene: TRBV29-1
d_gene: TRBD1
abundance: few
j_gene: TRBJ1-4
CDR3nt: TGCAGCGTTGTCTTATCGGGGACAGGACTCCGGTCGGGTGAAAAACTGTTTTTT
CDR3aa: CSVVLSGTGLRSGEKLFF

v_gene: TRBV7-9
d_gene: -
abundance: few
j_gene: TRBJ2-7
CDR3nt: TGTGCCAGCAGCTTACAGGTGCTTGGGTACGAGCAGTACTTC
CDR3aa: CASSLQVLGYEQYF

v_gene: TRBV29-1
d_gene: -
abundance: few
j_gene: TRBJ1-1
CDR3nt: TGCAGCGTTGAAAAAGGGTCGGACACTGAAGCTTTCTTT
CDR3aa: CSVEKGSDTEAFF

v_gene: TRBV27
d_gene: TRBD2
abundance: -
j_gene: TRBJ2-1
CDR3nt: TGTGCCAGCAGCCTCGGAGACTTAGCGGGAGGGGAGAATGAGCAGTTCTTC
CDR3aa: CASSLGDLAGGENEQFF

v_gene: TRBV5-1
d_gene: -
abundance: -
j_gene: TRBJ1-2
CDR3nt: TGCGCCAGCAGCTTGGACAGGGCGGGCTACACCTTC
CDR3aa: CASSLDRAGYTF

v_gene: TRBV2
d_gene: TRBD2
abundance: -
j_gene: TRBJ2-1
CDR3nt: TGTGCCACGGGGACTAGCCCTGGGGATCCCGATGAGCAGTTCTTC
CDR3aa: CATGTSPGDPDEQFF

v_gene: TRBV10-3
d_gene: -
abundance: few
j_gene: TRBJ1-1
CDR3nt: TGTGCCATCAGTGAGTCGAGGGGCGGAAGGGCTGAAGCTTTCTTT
CDR3aa: CAISESRGGRAEAFF

v_gene: TRBV29-1
d_gene: -
abundance: -
j_gene: TRBJ1-2
CDR3nt: TGCAGCGTTGAGCTCCCGGTCGTGGTCTCTGGCTACACCTTC
CDR3aa: CSVELPVVVSGYTF

v_gene: TRBV20-1
d_gene: -
abundance: once
j_gene: TRBJ2-1
CDR3nt: TGCAGTGCTAGGTATGGTGAGCAGTTCTTC
CDR3aa: CSARYGEQFF